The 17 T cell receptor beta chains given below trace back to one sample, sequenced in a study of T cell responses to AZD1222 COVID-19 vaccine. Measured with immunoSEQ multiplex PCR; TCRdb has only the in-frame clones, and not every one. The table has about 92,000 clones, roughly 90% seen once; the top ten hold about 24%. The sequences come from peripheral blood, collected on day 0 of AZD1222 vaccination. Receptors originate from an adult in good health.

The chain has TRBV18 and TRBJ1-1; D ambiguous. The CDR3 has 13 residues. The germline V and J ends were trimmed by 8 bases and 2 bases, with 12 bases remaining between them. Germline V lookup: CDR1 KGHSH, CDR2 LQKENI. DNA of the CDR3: TGTGCCAGCACCCCGGGAGGAAACACTGAAGCTTTCTTT. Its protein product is CASTPGGNTEAFF.

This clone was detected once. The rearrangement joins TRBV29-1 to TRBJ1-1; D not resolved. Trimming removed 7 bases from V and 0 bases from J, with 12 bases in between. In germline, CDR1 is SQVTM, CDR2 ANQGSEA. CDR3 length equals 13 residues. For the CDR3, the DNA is TGCAGCGCTGCGACGGATATGAACACTGAAGCTTTCTTT. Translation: CSAATDMNTEAFF.

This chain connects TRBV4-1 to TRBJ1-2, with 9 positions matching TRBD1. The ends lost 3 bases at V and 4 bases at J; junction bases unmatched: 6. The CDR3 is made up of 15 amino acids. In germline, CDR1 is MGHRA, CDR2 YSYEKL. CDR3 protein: CASSHRTGEAYGYTF. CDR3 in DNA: TGCGCCAGCAGCCATCGGACAGGGGAGGCCTATGGCTACACCTTC.

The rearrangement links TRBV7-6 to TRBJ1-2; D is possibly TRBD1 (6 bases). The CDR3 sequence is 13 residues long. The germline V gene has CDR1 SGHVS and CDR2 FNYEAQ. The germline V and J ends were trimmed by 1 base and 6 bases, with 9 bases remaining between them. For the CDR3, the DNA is TGTGCCAGCAGCTTAGTAACAGGGCATGGCTACACCTTC. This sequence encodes CASSLVTGHGYTF. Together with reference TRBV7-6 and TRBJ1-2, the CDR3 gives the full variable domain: GAGVSQSPRYKVTKRGQDVALRCDPISGHVSLYWYRQALGQGPEFLTYFNYEAQQDKSGLPNDRFSAERPEGSISTLTIQRTEQRDSAMYRCASSLVTGHGYTFGSGTRLTVV.

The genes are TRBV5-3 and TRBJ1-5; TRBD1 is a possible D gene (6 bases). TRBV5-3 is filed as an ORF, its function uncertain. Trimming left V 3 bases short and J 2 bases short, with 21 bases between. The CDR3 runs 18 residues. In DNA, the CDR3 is TGTGCCAGAAGCTGGGCGGACAGCGATTTTTGTGGCAATCAGCCCCAGCATTTT. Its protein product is CARSWADSDFCGNQPQHF.

This CDR3 reads CSVETPVSYEQYF. The CDR3 DNA is TGCAGCGTTGAAACTCCAGTCTCCTACGAGCAGTACTTC. The chain couples TRBV29-1 to TRBJ2-7; D remains unclear. Germline CDR1 is SQVTM and CDR2 is ANQGSEA. Trimming took off 2 bases at V and 0 bases at J, with 8 bases between the two ends. This CDR3 region has 13 residues.

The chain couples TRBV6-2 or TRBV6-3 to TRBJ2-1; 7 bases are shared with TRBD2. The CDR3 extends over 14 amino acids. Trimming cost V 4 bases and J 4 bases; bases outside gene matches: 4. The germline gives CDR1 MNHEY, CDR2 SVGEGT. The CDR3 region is CASSSQRGYNEQFF. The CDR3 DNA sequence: TGTGCCAGCAGTTCCCAGCGGGGTTACAATGAGCAGTTCTTC.

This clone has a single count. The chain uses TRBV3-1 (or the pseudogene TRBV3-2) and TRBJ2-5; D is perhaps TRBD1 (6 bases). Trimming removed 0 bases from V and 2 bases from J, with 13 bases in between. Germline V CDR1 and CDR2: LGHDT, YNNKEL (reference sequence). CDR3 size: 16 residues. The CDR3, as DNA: TGTGCCAGCAGCCAAGATCAGGACAGTCTTCAAGAGACCCAGTACTTC. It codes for CASSQDQDSLQETQYF.

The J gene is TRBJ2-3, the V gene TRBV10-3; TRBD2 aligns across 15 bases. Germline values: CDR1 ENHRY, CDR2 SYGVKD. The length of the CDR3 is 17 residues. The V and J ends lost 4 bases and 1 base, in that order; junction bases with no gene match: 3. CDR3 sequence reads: CAISGGLAGGRTDTQYF. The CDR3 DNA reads TGTGCCATCAGTGGGGGACTAGCGGGGGGACGCACAGATACGCAGTATTTT.

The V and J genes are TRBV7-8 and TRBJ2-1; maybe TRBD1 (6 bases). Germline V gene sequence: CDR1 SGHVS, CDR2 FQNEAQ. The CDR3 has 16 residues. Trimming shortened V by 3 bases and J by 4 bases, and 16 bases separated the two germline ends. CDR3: CASSFRGLGIYNEQFF. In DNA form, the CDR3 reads TGTGCCAGCAGCTTCAGGGGATTAGGGATATACAATGAGCAGTTCTTC.

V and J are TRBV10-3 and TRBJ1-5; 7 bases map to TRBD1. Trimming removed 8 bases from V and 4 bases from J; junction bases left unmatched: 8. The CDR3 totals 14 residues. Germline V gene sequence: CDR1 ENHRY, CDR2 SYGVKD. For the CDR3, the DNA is TGTGCCATCCAGGCCCAGGGGGGAAATCAGCCCCAGCATTTT. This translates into CAIQAQGGNQPQHF.

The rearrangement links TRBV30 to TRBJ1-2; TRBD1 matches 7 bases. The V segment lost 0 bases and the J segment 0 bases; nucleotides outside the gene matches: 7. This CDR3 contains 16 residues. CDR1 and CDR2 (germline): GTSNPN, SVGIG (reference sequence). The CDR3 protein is CAWSVRGDSTNYGYTF. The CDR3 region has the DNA TGTGCCTGGAGTGTACGCGGGGACAGCACTAACTATGGCTACACCTTC. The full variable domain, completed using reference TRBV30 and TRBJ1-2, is SQTIHQWPATLVQPVGSPLSLECTVEGTSNPNLYWYRQAAGRGLQLLFYSVGIGQISSEVPQNLSASRPQDRQFILSSKKLLLSDSGFYLCAWSVRGDSTNYGYTFGSGTRLTVV.

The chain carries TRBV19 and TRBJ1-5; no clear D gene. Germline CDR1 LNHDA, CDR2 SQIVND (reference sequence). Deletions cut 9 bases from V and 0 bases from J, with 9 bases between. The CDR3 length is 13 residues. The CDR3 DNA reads TGTGCCAGCCGGGCCTATAGCAATCAGCCCCAGCATTTT. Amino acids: CASRAYSNQPQHF.

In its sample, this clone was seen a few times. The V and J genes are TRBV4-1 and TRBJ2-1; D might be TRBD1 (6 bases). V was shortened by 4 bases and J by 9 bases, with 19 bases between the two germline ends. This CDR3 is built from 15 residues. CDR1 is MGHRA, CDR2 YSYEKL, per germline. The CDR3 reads CASSLTPTQGTEQFF. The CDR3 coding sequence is TGCGCCAGCAGCCTAACTCCGACACAGGGCACTGAGCAGTTCTTC.

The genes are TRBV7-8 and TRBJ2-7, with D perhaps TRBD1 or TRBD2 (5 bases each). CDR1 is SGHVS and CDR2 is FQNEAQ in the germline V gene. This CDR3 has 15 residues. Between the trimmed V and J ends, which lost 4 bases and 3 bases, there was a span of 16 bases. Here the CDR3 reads CASSSYRRRGYEQYF. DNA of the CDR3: TGTGCCAGCAGCTCTTACAGGCGACGGGGCTACGAGCAGTACTTC.

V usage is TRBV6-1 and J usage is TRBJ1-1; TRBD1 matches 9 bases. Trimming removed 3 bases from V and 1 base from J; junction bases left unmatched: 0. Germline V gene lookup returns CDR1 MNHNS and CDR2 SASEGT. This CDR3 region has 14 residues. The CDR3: CASSEGQGNTEAFF. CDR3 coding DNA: TGTGCCAGCAGTGAGGGACAGGGGAACACTGAAGCTTTCTTT.

The CDR3 sequence: CSVEEYSNQPQHF. The CDR3 DNA is TGCAGCGTTGAAGAGTATAGCAATCAGCCCCAGCATTTT. The J gene is TRBJ1-5, the V gene TRBV29-1; D is undetermined. CDR3 size: 13 residues. Germline CDR1 SQVTM, CDR2 ANQGSEA. V was cut by 0 bases and J by 0 bases, with 3 bases left in between.